Sequencing of this TCR beta chain was carried out in a study of radiotherapy plus CTLA-4 blockade in lung cancer. Focal radiation plus CTLA-4 blockade with ipilimumab was administered to patients who had chemo-refractory metastatic non-small-cell lung cancer. The CDR3 has 15 amino acids. Trimming left V 1 base short and J 3 bases short, with 13 bases between. Germline V gene lookup returns CDR1 LNHDA and CDR2 SQIVND (reference sequence). The repertoire was sequenced with immunoSEQ multiplex PCR; TCRdb's copy has only in-frame clones and lacks some. The data show 35,000 to 40,000 clones, 72% seen once. With regard to this clone: A read error likely explains this, since a far larger clone differs by one base.

V usage is TRBV19 and J usage is TRBJ2-7; weak D call: TRBD2 (7 bases). The receptor was derived from a human donor with non-small cell lung cancer who had stable disease on radiotherapy plus ipilimumab. The input for sequencing was peripheral blood, taken from a patient treated with radiotherapy plus ipilimumab. For the CDR3, the DNA is TGTGCCAGTAGTATAGGCAGGGGACTATACTACGAGCAGTACTTC. It is translated as CASSIGRGLYYEQYF. Full variable domain (missing parts from reference TRBV19 and TRBJ2-7): DGGITQSPKYLFRKEGQNVTLSCEQNLNHDAMYWYRQDPGQGLRLIYYSQIVNDFQKGDIAEGYSVSREKKESFPLTVTSAQKNPTAFYLCASSIGRGLYYEQYFGPGTRLTVT.